The clone carrying this T cell receptor beta chain has only a few counts. This sample stems from a study of sequential checkpoint blockade in melanoma. Treatment reported: randomized to nivolumab then ipilimumab (arm A) or the reverse (arm B). The assay was immunoSEQ multiplex PCR, and TCRdb's table has in-frame clones only and misses some. The table records around 9,500 clones, 23% of them present only once. CDR3 length: 16 residues. V gave up 6 bases and J gave up 6 bases, with 24 bases separating them. Germline-derived CDR1 and CDR2 are MDHEN and SYDVKM. Material: tumor tissue (inferred from file names), obtained from a patient given nivolumab and ipilimumab in sequence. This TCR was sampled from a human donor with melanoma. The rearrangement uses TRBV28 and TRBJ2-7; D may match TRBD1 or TRBD2 (6 bases each). The chain's CDR3 is CASSFSGAPGSSEQYV. CDR3 DNA sequence: TGTGCCAGCAGCTTTTCGGGGGCTCCCGGTTCGAGCGAGCAGTACGTC.